These T cell receptor beta chains were read from a single sample in a study of T cell responses to AZD1222 COVID-19 vaccine. Sequencing used immunoSEQ multiplex PCR; TCRdb keeps in-frame clones, though not all of them. The sample includes over 100,000 clones, roughly 90% of them seen just once. Sequencing was performed on peripheral blood, taken on day 0 of AZD1222 vaccination. These receptor sequences come from an adult in good health. Each CDR3 is given with its conserved first and last residue. A D gene is named only where the DNA matches it firmly. A clone size is listed for some rows: how often the clone was seen (once, few, many), or a class if it is expanded.

d_call | clone_size | j_call | v_call | cdr3_nt | cdr3_aa
- | - | TRBJ2-5 | TRBV7-3 | TGTGCCAGCAGCTTAATGGGATTTGGCCAAGAGACCCAGTACTTC | CASSLMGFGQETQYF
- | - | TRBJ2-5 | TRBV4-1 | TGCGCCAGCAGCCAAGTCCCCAGGGTTCAGGGAGAGACCCAGTACTTC | CASSQVPRVQGETQYF
- | - | TRBJ1-6 | TRBV7-3 | TGTGCCAGCAGCTTATACCGGAATTCACCCCTCCACTTT | CASSLYRNSPLHF
- | few | TRBJ1-5 | TRBV6-5 | TGTGCCAGCAGTTACACCGGACACTCCGGCGAGCCCCAGCATTTT | CASSYTGHSGEPQHF
TRBD1 | - | TRBJ1-1 | TRBV4-1 | TGCGCCAGCAGCCAAGCAGACAGGGGGGCTGAAGCTTTCTTT | CASSQADRGAEAFF
TRBD2 | - | TRBJ2-1 | TRBV4-1 | TGCGCCAGCAGCCCCCTTATTGGCGGGAGGTCTTCCTACAATGAGCAGTTCTTC | CASSPLIGGRSSYNEQFF
TRBD1 | - | TRBJ2-1 | TRBV11-2 | TGTGCCAGCAGCCCACGGAGGCGCCGGGACAGGTGGGACAATGAGCAGTTCTTC | CASSPRRRRDRWDNEQFF
- | - | TRBJ1-4 | TRBV5-6 | TGTGCCAGCGGGCGTATTAATGAAAAACTGTTTTTT | CASGRINEKLFF
TRBD1 | - | TRBJ2-7 | TRBV7-2 | TGTGCCAGCAGCTTAAACAGGGGATTACAGCAGTACTTC | CASSLNRGLQQYF
- | - | TRBJ2-3 | TRBV6-5 | TGTGCCAGCACTACGGGGGCCACAGATACGCAGTATTTT | CASTTGATDTQYF
- | - | TRBJ1-1 | TRBV5-1 | TGCGCCAGCAGCTCATCGACACTGAACACTGAAGCTTTCTTT | CASSSSTLNTEAFF
- | - | TRBJ1-1 | TRBV3-1/TRBV3-2 | TGTGCCAGCAGCCAAGATATAGCGGTCACTGAAGCTTTCTTT | CASSQDIAVTEAFF
- | - | TRBJ2-1 | TRBV29-1 | TGCAGCGTTCACGAGGGGAAGAATGAGCAGTTCTTC | CSVHEGKNEQFF
- | - | TRBJ1-5 | TRBV27 | TGTGCCAGCAGCGTAAATGGCGGGCAGCCCCAGCATTTT | CASSVNGGQPQHF
- | - | TRBJ1-2 | TRBV4-1 | TGCGCCAGCAGCCCCTATCGGGACAATTTCAACTATGGCTACACCTTC | CASSPYRDNFNYGYTF
- | - | TRBJ1-5 | TRBV28 | TGTGCCAGCAGTGAGGATCATAGCAATCAGCCCCAGCATTTT | CASSEDHSNQPQHF
TRBD1 | - | TRBJ1-6 | TRBV7-8 | TGTGCCAGCAGCCAAGGGACAGAGCGCTCACCCCTCCACTTT | CASSQGTERSPLHF
TRBD1 | once | TRBJ1-2 | TRBV7-9 | TGTGCCAGCAGCCCCTGGGGACAGGGGGCGGTGGGCTACACCTTC | CASSPWGQGAVGYTF
- | - | TRBJ2-1 | TRBV19 | TGTGCCAGTAAAGGACGGACCCTTAGCTCCTACAATGAGCAGTTCTTC | CASKGRTLSSYNEQFF
TRBD2 | once | TRBJ2-7 | TRBV7-2 | TGTGCCAGCAGCTTAGGCGGGGGGGCCTTCTACGAGCAGTACTTC | CASSLGGGAFYEQYF
- | - | TRBJ2-1 | TRBV9 | TGTGCCAGCAGCGTCGGGGTTAGCGGTTTCTCCTACAATGAGCAGTTCTTC | CASSVGVSGFSYNEQFF
- | - | TRBJ2-7 | TRBV11-2 | TGTGCCAGCAGCAGAGGTGTTGTAGGCGCAGCCGAGCAGTACTTC | CASSRGVVGAAEQYF
TRBD1 | - | TRBJ1-6 | TRBV25-1 | TGTGCCAGCAGCCTGACAGGGGATTTAAATTCACCCCTCCACTTT | CASSLTGDLNSPLHF
TRBD1 | - | TRBJ1-2 | TRBV7-8 | TGTGCCAGCAGTTACAAGACAGGGGGCTATGGCTACACCTTC | CASSYKTGGYGYTF
TRBD1 | - | TRBJ1-2 | TRBV19 | TGTGCCAGTAGTCTCTCCGGACAGGGGCCAGCTAACTATGGCTACACCTTC | CASSLSGQGPANYGYTF
- | - | TRBJ1-6 | TRBV19 | TGTGCCAGTAGTATCCGGTCGGGAGGGAATAATTCACCCCTCCACTTT | CASSIRSGGNNSPLHF
TRBD2 | - | TRBJ2-1 | TRBV6-1 | TGTGCCAGCAGTGCGTCTAGCGGGGGGGCCATCAGTGAGCAGTTCTTC | CASSASSGGAISEQFF
TRBD1 | - | TRBJ2-3 | TRBV27 | TGTGCCAGCAGTTCCTCGGGACAGGTGCCCCGTGGTACGCAGTATTTT | CASSSSGQVPRGTQYF
TRBD1 | - | TRBJ1-2 | TRBV7-6 | TGTGCCAGCAGCCCGTCGACAGGGGCCAGTAGGGGCTACACCTTC | CASSPSTGASRGYTF
- | - | TRBJ2-2 | TRBV10-2 | TGCGCCAGCAGTGACAGGGGTGCCGGGGAGCTGTTTTTT | CASSDRGAGELFF
- | - | TRBJ1-2 | TRBV7-9 | TGTGCCAGCAGCTTAACCGGGACCTACTATGGCTACACCTTC | CASSLTGTYYGYTF
- | - | TRBJ2-3 | TRBV9 | TGTGCCAGCAGCGTAGATAAAGATACGCAGTATTTT | CASSVDKDTQYF
- | - | TRBJ1-1 | TRBV18 | TGTGCCAGCTCAAGGGAGGTGAACACTGAAGCTTTCTTT | CASSREVNTEAFF
- | - | TRBJ1-2 | TRBV5-8 | TGTGCCAGCAGCTTGGCCCCAGGGGTGTTCTATGGCTACACCTTC | CASSLAPGVFYGYTF
TRBD1 | - | TRBJ2-7 | TRBV3-1/TRBV3-2 | TGTGCCAGCAGCCATCGGGACAGGGGAAGTTTCGAGCAGTACTTC | CASSHRDRGSFEQYF
TRBD2 | - | TRBJ2-3 | TRBV7-7 | TGTGCTAGCAGCTTAGGGAGCGGGGGCCCCTTCACAGATACGCAGTATTTT | CASSLGSGGPFTDTQYF
- | - | TRBJ1-5 | TRBV13 | TGTGCCAGCAGCTTAAAGGGCAATCAGCCCCAGCATTTT | CASSLKGNQPQHF
- | - | TRBJ1-1 | TRBV11-2 | TGTGCCAGCGTACGCCCGGGGGACAACGGGGTCGGGGCTTTCTTT | CASVRPGDNGVGAFF
TRBD1 | - | TRBJ1-4 | TRBV27 | TGTGCCAGCCGGGACAGGGAAAAACTGTTTTTT | CASRDREKLFF
TRBD1 | - | TRBJ1-5 | TRBV6-5 | TGTGCCACGACAGGGGGTCACGGCAATCAGCCCCAGCATTTT | CATTGGHGNQPQHF
- | - | TRBJ1-5 | TRBV6-5 | TGTGCCAGCATCTTACACCGGACGGCCCATCAGCCCCAGCATTTT | CASILHRTAHQPQHF
- | - | TRBJ1-1 | TRBV6-8 | TGTGCCAGCAGTTACGCTTTCAAGTACACTGAAGCTTTCTTT | CASSYAFKYTEAFF
- | - | TRBJ1-3 | TRBV28 | TGTGCCAGCAGATTCCCGGGACTCGGGGGAAACACCATATATTTT | CASRFPGLGGNTIYF
- | - | TRBJ1-1 | TRBV19 | TGTGCCAGTAGTATAAGGGGAAGGGACACTGAAGCTTTCTTT | CASSIRGRDTEAFF
TRBD2 | - | TRBJ2-3 | TRBV19 | TGTGCCAGTAGTCGCTCGACTAGCGGGAGCACAGATACGCAGTATTTT | CASSRSTSGSTDTQYF
- | - | TRBJ1-1 | TRBV9 | TGTGCCAGCAGCGTAGTAATCGGAAGCACTGAAGCTTTCTTT | CASSVVIGSTEAFF